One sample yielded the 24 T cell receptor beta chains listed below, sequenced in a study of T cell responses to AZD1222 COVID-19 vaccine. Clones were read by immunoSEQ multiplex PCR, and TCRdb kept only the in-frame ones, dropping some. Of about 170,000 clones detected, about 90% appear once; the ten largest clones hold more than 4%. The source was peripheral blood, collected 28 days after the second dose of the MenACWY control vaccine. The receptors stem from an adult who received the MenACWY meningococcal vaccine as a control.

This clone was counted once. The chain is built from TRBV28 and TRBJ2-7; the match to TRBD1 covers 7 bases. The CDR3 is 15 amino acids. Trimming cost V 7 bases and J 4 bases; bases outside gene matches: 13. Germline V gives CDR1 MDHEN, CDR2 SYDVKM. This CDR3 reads CASILGGSTSYEQYF. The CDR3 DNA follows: TGTGCCAGCATCCTAGGGGGCTCTACTTCTTACGAGCAGTACTTC.

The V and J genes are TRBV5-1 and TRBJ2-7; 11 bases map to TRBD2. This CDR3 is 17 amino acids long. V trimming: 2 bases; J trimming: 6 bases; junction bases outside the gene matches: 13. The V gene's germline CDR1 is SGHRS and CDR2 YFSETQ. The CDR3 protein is CASSLHLLAGGFSEQYF. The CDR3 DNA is TGCGCCAGCAGCTTACACCTTCTAGCGGGAGGCTTTTCCGAGCAGTACTTC.

The CDR3 spells CASSLGGGGFSEAFF. CDR3 sequence (DNA): TGCGCCAGCAGCCTTGGAGGGGGCGGATTTTCTGAAGCTTTCTTT. The rearrangement joins TRBV10-1 to TRBJ1-1; TRBD1 matches 7 bases. From germline, CDR1 is WNHNN and CDR2 SYGVQD (reference sequence). This CDR3 contains 15 residues. Germline trimming cut 6 bases from V and 6 bases from J; bases unmatched to any gene: 13.

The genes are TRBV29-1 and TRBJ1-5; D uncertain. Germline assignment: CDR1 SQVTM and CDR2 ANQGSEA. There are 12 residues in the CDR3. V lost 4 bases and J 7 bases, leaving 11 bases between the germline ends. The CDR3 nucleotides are TGCAGCGTTGGTGAGGAACTACAGCCCCAGCATTTT. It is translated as CSVGEELQPQHF.

Here the CDR3 reads CASSLWGGQGSYEQYF. CDR3 nucleotide sequence: TGTGCCAGCAGTTTATGGGGGGGACAGGGCTCCTACGAGCAGTACTTC. The rearrangement uses TRBV28 and TRBJ2-7, with TRBD1 identical over 9 bases. The CDR3 runs to 16 residues. Trimming at V came to 0 bases and at J to 0 bases, leaving 3 bases not matched to a gene. Germline loops: CDR1 MDHEN, CDR2 SYDVKM.

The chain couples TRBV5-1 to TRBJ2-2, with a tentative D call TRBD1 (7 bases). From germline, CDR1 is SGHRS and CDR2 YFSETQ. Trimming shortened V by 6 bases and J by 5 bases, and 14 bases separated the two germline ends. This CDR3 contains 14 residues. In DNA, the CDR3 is TGCGCCAGCACCAGACAGGGAGGAACCGGGGAGCTGTTTTTT. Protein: CASTRQGGTGELFF.

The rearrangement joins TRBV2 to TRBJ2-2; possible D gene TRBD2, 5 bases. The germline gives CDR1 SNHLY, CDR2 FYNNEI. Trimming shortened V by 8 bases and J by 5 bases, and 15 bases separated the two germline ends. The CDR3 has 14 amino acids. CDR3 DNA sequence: TGTGCCAGCGGTAAACGGGGTTTTACCGGGGAGCTGTTTTTT. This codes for CASGKRGFTGELFF.

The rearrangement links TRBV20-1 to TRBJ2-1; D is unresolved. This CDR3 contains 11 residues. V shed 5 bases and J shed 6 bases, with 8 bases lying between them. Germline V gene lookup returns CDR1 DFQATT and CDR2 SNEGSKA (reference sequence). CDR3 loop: CSALRSNEQFF. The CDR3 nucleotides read TGCAGTGCTCTGCGGTCCAATGAGCAGTTCTTC.

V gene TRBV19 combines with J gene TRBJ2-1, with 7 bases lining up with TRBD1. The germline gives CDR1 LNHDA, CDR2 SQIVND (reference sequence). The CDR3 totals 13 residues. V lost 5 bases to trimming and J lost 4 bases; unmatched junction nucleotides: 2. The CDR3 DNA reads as TGTGCCAGTAGTGGGGGACAGTACAATGAGCAGTTCTTC. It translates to CASSGGQYNEQFF. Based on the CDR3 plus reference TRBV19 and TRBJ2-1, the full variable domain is DGGITQSPKYLFRKEGQNVTLSCEQNLNHDAMYWYRQDPGQGLRLIYYSQIVNDFQKGDIAEGYSVSREKKESFPLTVTSAQKNPTAFYLCASSGGQYNEQFFGPGTRLTVL.

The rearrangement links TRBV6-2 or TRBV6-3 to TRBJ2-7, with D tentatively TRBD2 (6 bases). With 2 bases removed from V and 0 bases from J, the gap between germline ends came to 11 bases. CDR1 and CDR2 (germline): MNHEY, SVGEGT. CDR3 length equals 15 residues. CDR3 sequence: CASSYRRGSSYEQYF. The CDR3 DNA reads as TGTGCCAGCAGTTACCGGCGGGGTAGCTCCTACGAGCAGTACTTC.

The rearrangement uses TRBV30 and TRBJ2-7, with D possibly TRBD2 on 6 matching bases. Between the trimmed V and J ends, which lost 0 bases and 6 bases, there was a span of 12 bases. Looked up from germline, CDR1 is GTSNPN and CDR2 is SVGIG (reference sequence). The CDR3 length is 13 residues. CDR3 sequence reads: CAWSVNGGGEQYF. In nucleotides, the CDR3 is TGTGCCTGGAGTGTAAACGGGGGTGGCGAGCAGTACTTC.

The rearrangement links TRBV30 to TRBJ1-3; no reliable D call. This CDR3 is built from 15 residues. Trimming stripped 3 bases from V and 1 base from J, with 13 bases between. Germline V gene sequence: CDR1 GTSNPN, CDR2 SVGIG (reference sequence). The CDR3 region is CAWRGREPSGNTIYF. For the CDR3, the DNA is TGTGCCTGGAGAGGGCGGGAGCCTTCTGGAAACACCATATATTTT.

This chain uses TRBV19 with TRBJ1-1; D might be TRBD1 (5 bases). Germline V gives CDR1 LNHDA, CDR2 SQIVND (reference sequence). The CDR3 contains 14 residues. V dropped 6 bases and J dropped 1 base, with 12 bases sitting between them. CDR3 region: CASRMGRPNTEAFF. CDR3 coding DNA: TGTGCCAGTAGGATGGGACGGCCGAACACTGAAGCTTTCTTT.

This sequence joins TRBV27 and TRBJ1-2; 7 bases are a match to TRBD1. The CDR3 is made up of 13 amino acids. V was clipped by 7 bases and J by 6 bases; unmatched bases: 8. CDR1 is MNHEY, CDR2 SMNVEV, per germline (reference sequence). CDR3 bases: TGTGCCAGCACCTCCGGGACAGAAGATGGCTACACCTTC. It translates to CASTSGTEDGYTF.

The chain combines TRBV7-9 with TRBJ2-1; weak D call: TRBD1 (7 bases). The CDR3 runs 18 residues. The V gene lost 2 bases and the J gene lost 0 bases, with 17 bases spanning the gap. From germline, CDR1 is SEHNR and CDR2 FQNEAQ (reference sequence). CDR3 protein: CASSLREGTAGSYNEQFF. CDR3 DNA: TGTGCCAGCAGCTTACGAGAAGGGACAGCGGGCTCCTACAATGAGCAGTTCTTC.

CDR3 sequence reads: CASSVPGQGHTEAFF. The CDR3 nucleotides are TGTGCCAGCAGCGTGCCGGGACAGGGTCACACTGAAGCTTTCTTT. The gene calls are TRBV3-1 (or the pseudogene TRBV3-2) and TRBJ1-1, with 9 bases that match TRBD1. The CDR3 totals 15 residues. Looked up from germline, CDR1 is LGHDT and CDR2 is YNNKEL (reference sequence). V lost 5 bases, J lost 3 bases, and 7 bases stayed unmatched.

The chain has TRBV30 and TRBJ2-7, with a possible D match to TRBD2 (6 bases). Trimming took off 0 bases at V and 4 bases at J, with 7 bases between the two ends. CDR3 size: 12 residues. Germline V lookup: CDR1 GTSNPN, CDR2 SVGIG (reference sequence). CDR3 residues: CAWSVGGYEQYF. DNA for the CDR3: TGTGCCTGGAGTGTTGGAGGGTACGAGCAGTACTTC.

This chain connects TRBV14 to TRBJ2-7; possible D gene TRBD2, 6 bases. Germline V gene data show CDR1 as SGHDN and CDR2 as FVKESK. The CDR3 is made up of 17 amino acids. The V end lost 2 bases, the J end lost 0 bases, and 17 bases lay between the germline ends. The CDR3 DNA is TGTGCCAGCAGCCAAATGGAGGTCGGGAGAGTCTCCTACGAGCAGTACTTC. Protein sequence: CASSQMEVGRVSYEQYF.

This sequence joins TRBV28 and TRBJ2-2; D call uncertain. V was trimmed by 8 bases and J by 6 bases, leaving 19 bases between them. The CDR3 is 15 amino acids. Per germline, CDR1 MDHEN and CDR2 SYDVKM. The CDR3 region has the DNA TGTGCCAGCGTACCCCCCAAAGGACGAGCCGGGGAGCTGTTTTTT. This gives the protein CASVPPKGRAGELFF.

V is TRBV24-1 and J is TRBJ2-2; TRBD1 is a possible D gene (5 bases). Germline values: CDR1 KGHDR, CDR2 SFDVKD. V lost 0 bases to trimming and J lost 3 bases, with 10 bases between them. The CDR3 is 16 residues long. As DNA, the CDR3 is TGTGCCACCAGTGATTTGCAAAGGGGATACACCGGGGAGCTGTTTTTT. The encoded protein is CATSDLQRGYTGELFF.

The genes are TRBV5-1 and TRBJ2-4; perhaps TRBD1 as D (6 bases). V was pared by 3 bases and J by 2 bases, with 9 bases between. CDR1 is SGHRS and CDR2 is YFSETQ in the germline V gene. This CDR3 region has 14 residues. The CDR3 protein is CASSSDRPKNIQYF. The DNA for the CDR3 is TGCGCCAGCAGCTCAGACAGGCCCAAAAACATTCAGTACTTC.

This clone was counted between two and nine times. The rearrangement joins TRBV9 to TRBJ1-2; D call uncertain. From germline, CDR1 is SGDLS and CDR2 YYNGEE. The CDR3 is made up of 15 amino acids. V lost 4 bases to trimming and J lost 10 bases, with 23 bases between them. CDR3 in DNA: TGTGCCAGCAGCCTCCCCTCTTTGAATCCAATGTACTACACCTTC. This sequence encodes CASSLPSLNPMYYTF.

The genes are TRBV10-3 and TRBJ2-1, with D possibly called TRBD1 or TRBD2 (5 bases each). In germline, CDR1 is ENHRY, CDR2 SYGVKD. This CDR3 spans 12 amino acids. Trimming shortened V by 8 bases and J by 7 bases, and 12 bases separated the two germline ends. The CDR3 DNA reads TGTGCCATCGGGGGAAATTCGAATGAGCAGTTCTTC. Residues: CAIGGNSNEQFF.

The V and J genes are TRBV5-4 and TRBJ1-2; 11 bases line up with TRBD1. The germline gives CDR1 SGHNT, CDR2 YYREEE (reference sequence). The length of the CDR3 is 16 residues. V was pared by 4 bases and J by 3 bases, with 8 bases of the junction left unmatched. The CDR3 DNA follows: TGTGCCAGCAGCCACCGGACAGGGGGCAACTACTATGGCTACACCTTC. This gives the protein CASSHRTGGNYYGYTF.